A selection of T cell receptor beta chains follows, all from one sample in a study of beta chain features in type 1 diabetes. Clones were read by immunoSEQ multiplex PCR, and TCRdb kept only the in-frame ones, dropping some. The sample holds 95,000 to 150,000 clones, about a sixth seen once. Sequenced: central memory CD4+ T cells from blood. The source of these receptors is a man aged 30-40 years with type 1 diabetes. Each CDR3 is given with its conserved first and last residue. Fields, in order: J gene, clone size, V gene, D gene, CDR3 protein, CDR3 DNA. A D gene is named only where the DNA matches it firmly. Some rows mark clone size as missing; the rest say once, few, many or name a class of expanded clone.

TRBJ2-5	NA	TRBV29-1	NA	CSVEPRHSGQETQYF	TGCAGCGTTGAACCGCGTCACAGCGGTCAGGAGACCCAGTACTTC
TRBJ1-5	NA	TRBV18	NA	CASSPEGVQPQHF	TGTGCCAGCTCACCGGAAGGGGTTCAGCCCCAGCATTTT
TRBJ2-5	NA	TRBV28	NA	CASQRAERETQYF	TGTGCCAGTCAGAGGGCTGAGCGAGAGACCCAGTACTTC
TRBJ2-1	few	TRBV9	NA	CASSSKLSSSYNEQFF	TGTGCCAGCAGCTCAAAACTCTCTAGCTCCTACAATGAGCAGTTCTTC
TRBJ2-7	NA	TRBV18	TRBD1	CASSPDRDEQYF	TGTGCCAGCTCACCGGACAGGGACGAGCAGTACTTC
TRBJ2-2	NA	TRBV9	NA	CASSVDPTNTGELFF	TGTGCCAGCAGCGTAGACCCAACGAACACCGGGGAGCTGTTTTTT
TRBJ2-7	NA	TRBV11-3	NA	CASSLAGTPYYEQYF	TGTGCCAGCAGCTTAGCCGGGACTCCATATTACGAGCAGTACTTC
TRBJ2-1	few	TRBV19	NA	CASSPETRTYNEQFF	TGTGCCAGTAGTCCAGAGACTAGAACTTACAATGAGCAGTTCTTC
TRBJ2-2	NA	TRBV29-1	NA	CSVVIRHNTGELFF	TGCAGCGTTGTAATTAGGCATAACACCGGGGAGCTGTTTTTT
TRBJ1-2	NA	TRBV7-2	NA	CASSLAAGTNYGYTF	TGTGCCAGCAGCTTAGCGGCAGGGACTAACTATGGCTACACCTTC